Shown below are 27 T cell receptor beta chains from a single sample sequenced in a study of blood T cell repertoires in COVID-19. Assay: immunoSEQ multiplex PCR; the TCRdb copy retains only in-frame clones and omits some. The data hold approximately 190,000 clones, with around 84% observed a single time. What was sequenced was peripheral blood. All receptors come from a human donor in a cohort sampled during active COVID-19.

This clone appeared a few times. The rearrangement uses TRBV5-1 and TRBJ1-1; D gene ambiguous. V lost 6 bases to trimming and J lost 1 base, with 13 bases between them. There are 14 residues in the CDR3. CDR1 is SGHRS and CDR2 is YFSETQ in the germline V gene. The CDR3 nucleotides are TGCGCCAGCAAAGACGTGGGCCGGAACACTGAAGCTTTCTTT. Encoded protein: CASKDVGRNTEAFF.

This chain joins TRBV2 and TRBJ1-5; D might be TRBD1 (5 bases). Germline V gene sequence: CDR1 SNHLY, CDR2 FYNNEI. The V end was cut by 2 bases, the J end by 7 bases, with 15 bases between. The CDR3 has 15 amino acids. This CDR3 reads CASSELKGVGQPQHF. In DNA, the CDR3 is TGTGCCAGCAGTGAACTGAAAGGGGTCGGGCAGCCCCAGCATTTT.

DNA of the CDR3: TGTGCCTGGATCCGGGGAGCTAACTATGGCTACACCTTC. Translation gives CAWIRGANYGYTF. V usage is TRBV30 and J usage is TRBJ1-2; D is ambiguous. Germline V lookup: CDR1 GTSNPN, CDR2 SVGIG (reference sequence). The CDR3 has 13 amino acids. With 4 bases removed from V and 0 bases from J, the gap between germline ends came to 9 bases.

This chain uses TRBV5-1 with TRBJ2-7; TRBD1 aligns across 9 bases. Per the germline V gene, CDR1 is SGHRS and CDR2 is YFSETQ. The CDR3 covers 15 residues. After removal of 0 bases from V and 6 bases from J, the junction contained 7 bases not matched to a gene. Here the CDR3 DNA reads TGCGCCAGCAGCTTGGGGGGGACAGGGATCGTCGAGCAGTACTTC. Translation: CASSLGGTGIVEQYF.

The J gene is TRBJ1-2, the V gene TRBV4-1, with 8 bases matching TRBD1. This CDR3 has 17 residues. CDR1 is MGHRA and CDR2 is YSYEKL in the germline V gene. V was clipped by 2 bases and J by 3 bases; unmatched bases: 11. CDR3 loop: CASSQFFQGAVYYGYTF. The CDR3, as DNA: TGCGCCAGCAGCCAATTTTTTCAGGGGGCGGTTTACTATGGCTACACCTTC.

This clone came up a few times. The rearrangement joins TRBV24-1 to TRBJ2-3, with 7 bases identical to TRBD2. V was pared by 3 bases and J by 1 base, with 3 bases of the junction left unmatched. From germline, CDR1 is KGHDR and CDR2 SFDVKD. CDR3 size: 15 residues. The CDR3 is CATSDRGGGTDTQYF. The CDR3 DNA follows: TGTGCCACCAGTGATCGGGGAGGGGGCACAGATACGCAGTATTTT.

The genes are TRBV27 and TRBJ2-1; weak D call: TRBD2 (6 bases). The CDR3 totals 18 residues. V was cut by 4 bases and J by 3 bases, with 22 bases left in between. From germline, CDR1 is MNHEY and CDR2 SMNVEV (reference sequence). The CDR3 DNA reads TGTGCCAGCAGTTCCGGGACTTTTTCCCCACTAAACTACAATGAGCAGTTCTTC. Its protein is CASSSGTFSPLNYNEQFF.

The gene calls are TRBV3-1 (or the pseudogene TRBV3-2) and TRBJ1-2; the D gene is possibly TRBD1 (5 bases). Trimming left V 0 bases short and J 8 bases short, with 16 bases between. Germline CDR1 reads LGHDT; CDR2 reads YNNKEL (reference sequence). This CDR3 comprises 15 residues. CDR3 nucleotide sequence: TGTGCCAGCAGCCAAGATGGTCGGAGGGGTGGCGGCTACACCTTC. Protein product: CASSQDGRRGGGYTF.

The sample holds a few counts of this clone. The V call is TRBV2, the J call TRBJ2-1; no reliable D call. This CDR3 spans 15 amino acids. V was clipped by 3 bases and J by 0 bases, with 9 bases between them. Germline CDR1 reads SNHLY; CDR2 reads FYNNEI. The CDR3 DNA reads as TGTGCCAGCAGTGAGCAAACACACTCCTACAATGAGCAGTTCTTC. It specifies CASSEQTHSYNEQFF.

Here the CDR3 DNA reads TGTGCCAGCACCGGACAGGGAGGTCATCAGCCCCAGCATTTT. The encoded protein is CASTGQGGHQPQHF. The genes are TRBV6-5 and TRBJ1-5; TRBD1 aligns across 8 bases. CDR1 and CDR2 from the germline V gene are MNHEY and SVGAGI. Unmatched junction bases numbered 7, after V lost 7 bases and J lost 5 bases. The CDR3 covers 14 residues.

Here the CDR3 reads CSATTVPGYGYTF. CDR3 sequence (DNA): TGCAGCGCCACGACAGTACCTGGCTATGGCTACACCTTC. V is TRBV29-1 and J is TRBJ1-2; a possible D gene is TRBD1 (5 bases). The V end lost 7 bases, the J end lost 4 bases, and 16 bases lay between the germline ends. The V gene's germline CDR1 is SQVTM and CDR2 ANQGSEA. The CDR3 has 13 residues.

This sequence joins TRBV2 and TRBJ1-2, with 7 positions matching TRBD1. Germline-derived CDR1 and CDR2 are SNHLY and FYNNEI. The CDR3 is 15 residues long. The ends lost 7 bases at V and 2 bases at J; junction bases unmatched: 10. The CDR3 spells CASKDRDFGNYGYTF. CDR3 DNA: TGTGCCAGCAAAGACAGGGACTTCGGAAACTATGGCTACACCTTC.

V usage is TRBV6-5 and J usage is TRBJ1-2; the match to TRBD1 covers 7 bases. The CDR3 is 13 residues long. Germline CDR1 reads MNHEY; CDR2 reads SVGAGI. The ends lost 8 bases at V and 2 bases at J; junction bases unmatched: 5. The DNA of the CDR3 is TGTGCCAGCGAGACACAGGGGAACTATGGCTACACCTTC. Protein sequence: CASETQGNYGYTF.

The chain employs TRBV18 and TRBJ1-5; a possible D gene is TRBD1 (6 bases). Trimming shortened V by 3 bases and J by 4 bases, and 19 bases separated the two germline ends. This CDR3 contains 17 residues. CDR1 and CDR2 (germline): KGHSH, LQKENI. The CDR3 bases are TGTGCCAGCTCACCCAACCCCCTGCGACAGGTTAATCAGCCCCAGCATTTT. Translation: CASSPNPLRQVNQPQHF.

This clone occurred a few times. This rearrangement joins TRBV6-1 to TRBJ2-1; D call uncertain. Germline CDR1 is MNHNS and CDR2 is SASEGT. The CDR3 sequence is 12 residues long. Between the trimmed V and J ends, which lost 0 bases and 9 bases, there was a span of 6 bases. CDR3 amino acids: CASSEAYGEQFF. The CDR3, as DNA: TGTGCCAGCAGTGAAGCATACGGTGAGCAGTTCTTC.

This chain links TRBV3-1 (or the pseudogene TRBV3-2) with TRBJ2-7, with unresolved D. Trimming cost V 3 bases and J 7 bases, with 16 bases left between them. Germline CDR1 and CDR2: LGHDT and YNNKEL (reference sequence). CDR3 length: 14 residues. The DNA for the CDR3 is TGTGCCAGCAGCCATTTAAATGCGCCCGGGGAGCAGTACGTC. Protein product: CASSHLNAPGEQYV.

This rearrangement joins TRBV2 to TRBJ2-3, with 7 bases that match TRBD1. Germline V gene lookup returns CDR1 SNHLY and CDR2 FYNNEI. Trimming at V came to 6 bases and at J to 6 bases, leaving 9 bases not matched to a gene. CDR3 length equals 14 residues. This CDR3 is CASRKQTGEDTQYF. CDR3 bases: TGTGCCAGCAGGAAACAAACAGGGGAGGATACGCAGTATTTT. The full variable domain, in which reference TRBV2 and TRBJ2-3 provide the parts outside the CDR3, is EPEVTQTPSHQVTQMGQEVILRCVPISNHLYFYWYRQILGQKVEFLVSFYNNEISEKSEIFDDQFSVERPDGSNFTLKIRSTKLEDSAMYFCASRKQTGEDTQYFGPGTRLTVL.

This clone was seen a single time. This chain uses TRBV24-1 with TRBJ1-2, with 9 nucleotides matching TRBD1. CDR1 and CDR2 from the germline V gene are KGHDR and SFDVKD. The CDR3 consists of 13 residues. V was clipped by 5 bases and J by 7 bases; unmatched bases: 4. This chain's CDR3 is CATSGGQGSGYTF. The CDR3 region has the DNA TGTGCCACCAGTGGTGGACAGGGGAGTGGCTACACCTTC.

The rearrangement joins TRBV27 to TRBJ2-1, with D unclear. V lost 0 bases, J lost 0 bases, and 6 bases lay in between. The CDR3 is 15 amino acids. Germline V gene sequence: CDR1 MNHEY, CDR2 SMNVEV (reference sequence). The CDR3 sequence is CASSLSWSSYNEQFF. Written as DNA, the CDR3 is TGTGCCAGCAGTTTATCGTGGAGCTCCTACAATGAGCAGTTCTTC.

V gene TRBV3-1 (or the pseudogene TRBV3-2) combines with J gene TRBJ2-5; 9 bases align to TRBD2. The ends lost 6 bases at V and 5 bases at J; junction bases unmatched: 7. This CDR3 is 14 amino acids long. Germline V lookup: CDR1 LGHDT, CDR2 YNNKEL (reference sequence). CDR3 protein: CASRAGGFRETQYF. DNA for the CDR3: TGTGCCAGCAGAGCGGGAGGTTTCCGGGAGACCCAGTACTTC.

The rearrangement links TRBV4-1 to TRBJ2-5; D not certain. Germline V CDR1 and CDR2: MGHRA, YSYEKL. The CDR3 sequence is 16 residues long. The V and J ends lost 1 base and 5 bases respectively, with 17 bases between them. In DNA, the CDR3 is TGCGCCAGCAGCCAAGGCGGCATCGCCTATCGGGAGACCCAGTACTTC. The encoded protein is CASSQGGIAYRETQYF.

The chain joins TRBV6-2 or TRBV6-3 to TRBJ1-2; D uncertain. The CDR3 is 14 residues long. CDR1 MNHEY and CDR2 SVGEGT come from the germline V gene. V lost 5 bases to trimming and J lost 5 bases, with 15 bases between them. CDR3 in amino acids: CASSAFQTSYGYTF. The CDR3 DNA reads TGTGCCAGCAGTGCCTTTCAGACAAGTTATGGCTACACCTTC.

This chain links TRBV11-2 with TRBJ2-5, with TRBD1 matching over 11 bases. Germline CDR1 SGHAT, CDR2 FQNNGV. There are 16 residues in the CDR3. The J segment lost 5 bases and the V segment lost 3 bases, leaving 8 bases of the junction unmatched. The CDR3 DNA reads TGTGCCAGCAGCTTTGGATGGGACAGGGGGTTGGAGACCCAGTACTTC. Translation: CASSFGWDRGLETQYF.

This clone was found once. V gene TRBV6-2 or TRBV6-3 combines with J gene TRBJ1-1; 7 bases are a match to TRBD1. Germline assignment: CDR1 MNHEY and CDR2 SVGEGT. V was pared by 7 bases and J by 0 bases, with 5 bases of the junction left unmatched. CDR3 size: 14 residues. CDR3 sequence reads: CASNPQGLNTEAFF. In DNA, the CDR3 is TGTGCCAGCAACCCACAGGGGTTGAACACTGAAGCTTTCTTT.

V gene TRBV5-1 combines with J gene TRBJ2-3, with no clear D. This CDR3 spans 13 amino acids. V was shortened by 4 bases and J by 2 bases, with 8 bases between the two germline ends. CDR1 is SGHRS and CDR2 is YFSETQ in the germline V gene. This CDR3 is CASSTLSTDTQYF. Here the CDR3 DNA reads TGCGCCAGCAGCACCCTATCCACAGATACGCAGTATTTT.

The CDR3 bases are TGTGCCAGCAGCTTACTGACCGGGGAGCTGTTTTTT. It translates to CASSLLTGELFF. The chain carries TRBV7-3 and TRBJ2-2; D remains unclear. Between the trimmed V and J ends, which lost 2 bases and 5 bases, there was a span of 3 bases. This CDR3 has 12 residues. Germline V CDR1 and CDR2: SGHTA, FQGTGA.

CDR3 region: CASSYESYGYTF. CDR3 DNA sequence: TGTGCCAGCAGTTACGAGAGCTATGGCTACACCTTC. This chain joins TRBV6-2 or TRBV6-3 and TRBJ1-2; D is ambiguous. The germline V gene encodes CDR1 MNHEY and CDR2 SVGEGT. V was trimmed by 2 bases and J by 4 bases, leaving 5 bases between them. The CDR3 is 12 amino acids.